Each of the 26 T cell receptor beta chains below was sequenced from the same sample in a study of beta chain features in type 1 diabetes. Findings of the study overall: Within each of all four CD4+ subsets, Type 1 diabetes patients had TCRB CDR3s that were moderately but significantly shorter.

No antigen has been identified for these receptors. Since all of the isolated RNA was reverse transcribed, expressed TCRB transcripts were what got sequenced. Some clones are missing from TCRdb's copy, which holds only in-frame ones; the method was immunoSEQ multiplex PCR. The sample holds approximately 730,000 clones; about an eighth are singletons and the top ten take approximately 0.022%. The material sequenced was naive CD4+ T cells from blood. The receptors were gathered from a man younger than 35 with type 1 diabetes.

There are a few counts of this clone. The same CDR3 arises from other DNA sequences in this sample as well. V is TRBV2 and J is TRBJ2-3, with 9 bases identical to TRBD1. Germline V lookup: CDR1 SNHLY, CDR2 FYNNEI. The V segment lost 4 bases and the J segment 1 base; nucleotides outside the gene matches: 0. CDR3 length equals 14 residues. This CDR3 is CASSGTGGTDTQYF. In DNA, the CDR3 is TGTGCCAGCAGTGGGACAGGGGGCACAGATACGCAGTATTTT.

This clone has just a few counts. Within the sample, other DNA sequences also encode this same CDR3. The chain carries TRBV7-9 and TRBJ1-5; TRBD1 is a possible D gene (6 bases). V shed 6 bases and J shed 4 bases, with 13 bases lying between them. The CDR3 runs 14 residues. Germline assignment: CDR1 SEHNR and CDR2 FQNEAQ (reference sequence). The CDR3 spells CASSSQGGNQPQHF. DNA for the CDR3: TGTGCCAGCAGTTCACAGGGAGGGAATCAGCCCCAGCATTTT.

The J gene is TRBJ1-2, the V gene TRBV28; D not certain. This CDR3 contains 11 residues. CDR1 is MDHEN, CDR2 SYDVKM, per germline. V was pared by 4 bases and J by 5 bases, with 5 bases between. The chain's CDR3 is CASSSLYGYTF. The CDR3, as DNA: TGTGCCAGCAGTTCTCTATATGGCTACACCTTC.

The chain combines TRBV11-2 with TRBJ2-1, with TRBD2 identical over 13 bases. The CDR3 is made up of 16 amino acids. With V trimmed by 5 bases and J by 9 bases, 10 bases remained unmatched. Germline CDR1 is SGHAT and CDR2 is FQNNGV. DNA for the CDR3: TGTGCCAGCAGCGTAGGACTAGCGGGGGCCCGCGGTGAGCAGTTCTTC. Protein sequence: CASSVGLAGARGEQFF.

This clone occurred a few times. V is TRBV30 and J is TRBJ2-7, with D maybe TRBD2 (7 bases). Between the trimmed V and J ends, which lost 2 bases and 3 bases, there was a span of 17 bases. Germline V CDR1 and CDR2: GTSNPN, SVGIG (reference sequence). The CDR3 extends over 15 amino acids. CDR3 nucleotide sequence: TGTGCCTGGAGTCCCCCCGGCGGGGGCCTCTACGAGCAGTACTTC. It codes for CAWSPPGGGLYEQYF.

The chain links TRBV25-1 to TRBJ2-7; maybe TRBD1 (6 bases). This CDR3 region has 14 residues. With 3 bases removed from V and 4 bases from J, the gap between germline ends came to 13 bases. Germline CDR1 and CDR2: MGHDK and SYGVNS. The CDR3 region has the DNA TGTGCCAGCAGTGATCCGGGACAACAGTACGAGCAGTACTTC. This encodes CASSDPGQQYEQYF.

As regards this clone: Other DNA sequences in this sample translate to the same CDR3. V usage is TRBV30 and J usage is TRBJ1-1; no firm D call. From germline, CDR1 is GTSNPN and CDR2 SVGIG (reference sequence). The CDR3 sequence is 12 residues long. Trimming left V 0 bases short and J 5 bases short, with 7 bases between. The chain's CDR3 is CAWSVRGTEAFF. CDR3 sequence (DNA): TGTGCCTGGAGTGTACGGGGAACTGAAGCTTTCTTT.

The gene calls are TRBV18 and TRBJ2-6; D gene ambiguous. The germline gives CDR1 KGHSH, CDR2 LQKENI. This CDR3 contains 17 residues. Trimming left V 3 bases short and J 0 bases short, with 12 bases between. CDR3 nucleotide sequence: TGTGCCAGCTCACCCAGGACCGCTTCCTCTGGGGCCAACGTCCTGACTTTC. It encodes CASSPRTASSGANVLTF.

DNA for the CDR3: TGTGCCTGGAGTGGACAGCTTTATGGCTACACCTTC. As protein: CAWSGQLYGYTF. The rearrangement links TRBV30 to TRBJ1-2; a weak D match, TRBD1 (5 bases). V lost 1 base, J lost 5 bases, and 8 bases lay in between. Germline loops: CDR1 GTSNPN, CDR2 SVGIG (reference sequence). The CDR3 length is 12 residues.

The rearrangement links TRBV7-2 to TRBJ2-1; D ambiguous. Trimming removed 0 bases from V and 4 bases from J, with 4 bases in between. CDR3 length: 13 amino acids. Germline V gene data show CDR1 as SGHTA and CDR2 as FQGNSA. The CDR3 sequence: CASSLAVYNEQFF. The CDR3 DNA is TGTGCCAGCAGCTTAGCCGTTTACAATGAGCAGTTCTTC.

The rearrangement links TRBV28 to TRBJ2-3, with 8 bases identical to TRBD1. V shed 2 bases, J shed 3 bases, and the junction held 7 bases outside the gene matches. This CDR3 region has 16 residues. Germline loops: CDR1 MDHEN, CDR2 SYDVKM. The CDR3 nucleotides are TGTGCCAGCAGTTTAGGGACAGGCCCGGGGACAGATACGCAGTATTTT. This sequence encodes CASSLGTGPGTDTQYF.

Remarks on this clone: The sample has other DNA sequences that encode this CDR3 too. The chain is built from TRBV7-9 and TRBJ1-2; no reliable D call. V gave up 0 bases and J gave up 5 bases, with 7 bases separating them. The germline V gene has CDR1 SEHNR and CDR2 FQNEAQ (reference sequence). This CDR3 has 13 residues. CDR3 nucleotides: TGTGCCAGCAGCTTAGCCGGGGTTTATGGCTACACCTTC. It yields the protein CASSLAGVYGYTF.

This clone was found a few times. The chain employs TRBV7-9 and TRBJ1-1; 10 nucleotides agree with TRBD1. Germline V gives CDR1 SEHNR, CDR2 FQNEAQ (reference sequence). V was clipped by 0 bases and J by 4 bases; unmatched bases: 2. The CDR3 consists of 15 residues. CDR3 coding DNA: TGTGCCAGCAGCTTAGCGGGACAGGGGAGCACTGAAGCTTTCTTT. It translates to CASSLAGQGSTEAFF.

This clone was recorded a few times. The chain uses TRBV5-4 and TRBJ1-6; D remains ambiguous. Per germline, CDR1 SGHNT and CDR2 YYREEE (reference sequence). This CDR3 region has 17 residues. Trimming took off 4 bases at V and 5 bases at J, with 19 bases between the two ends. This chain's CDR3 is CASSQSWARLDNSPLHF. CDR3 sequence (DNA): TGTGCCAGCAGCCAATCCTGGGCTCGGCTTGATAATTCACCCCTCCACTTT.

This clone was found a few times. The gene calls are TRBV18 and TRBJ1-2; weak D call: TRBD1 (6 bases). V lost 5 bases to trimming and J lost 3 bases, with 10 bases between them. Germline loops: CDR1 KGHSH, CDR2 LQKENI. The CDR3 sequence is 13 residues long. The CDR3 region is CASSAHRDYGYTF. As DNA, the CDR3 is TGTGCCAGCTCAGCCCACAGGGACTATGGCTACACCTTC.

This clone was counted only a few times. Other DNA sequences in this specimen translate into the identical CDR3. This rearrangement joins TRBV29-1 to TRBJ2-3; D is possibly TRBD1 (7 bases). V was cut by 3 bases and J by 5 bases, with 12 bases left in between. Germline lookup yields CDR1 SQVTM and CDR2 ANQGSEA. The CDR3 consists of 13 residues. The CDR3 DNA reads as TGCAGCGTTGATGGTCAGGGGGGAGATACGCAGTATTTT. This codes for CSVDGQGGDTQYF.

The chain combines TRBV6-1 with TRBJ1-5, with D possibly being TRBD1 (5 bases). The germline V gene encodes CDR1 MNHNS and CDR2 SASEGT. The CDR3 covers 15 residues. The V and J ends lost 1 base and 2 bases respectively, with 9 bases between them. DNA for the CDR3: TGTGCCAGCAGTGAAGGTCAGGGTGGCAATCAGCCCCAGCATTTT. Its translation is CASSEGQGGNQPQHF.

A few counts support this clone. This chain links TRBV7-8 with TRBJ2-1, with 14 bases lining up with TRBD2. From germline, CDR1 is SGHVS and CDR2 FQNEAQ. The CDR3 covers 19 residues. V dropped 1 base and J dropped 7; count of bases not matched to a gene: 12. CDR3 DNA: TGTGCCAGCAGCTTAGTTGTTCGAGGACTAGCGGGGGGACATAATGAGCAGTTCTTC. This gives the protein CASSLVVRGLAGGHNEQFF.

This clone was detected a few times. The V gene is TRBV6-5, the J gene TRBJ2-2; D is possibly TRBD1 (6 bases). Germline CDR1 MNHEY, CDR2 SVGAGI. The CDR3 sequence is 14 residues long. Trimming pared 1 base from V and 3 bases from J, leaving 6 bases between. The CDR3 reads CASSYWTDTGELFF. The CDR3 bases are TGTGCCAGCAGTTACTGGACAGACACCGGGGAGCTGTTTTTT.

The rearrangement uses TRBV4-1 and TRBJ1-1; D is perhaps TRBD1 (5 bases). The V gene's germline CDR1 is MGHRA and CDR2 YSYEKL. V lost 0 bases and J lost 11, with 19 bases in between. The CDR3 has 15 amino acids. This chain's CDR3 is CASSQDWGGTIAAFF. CDR3 in DNA: TGCGCCAGCAGCCAAGATTGGGGAGGGACGATTGCTGCTTTCTTT.

This rearrangement joins TRBV4-1 to TRBJ2-3; either TRBD1 or TRBD2 may fit D (5 bases each). The CDR3 has 12 amino acids. Germline V lookup: CDR1 MGHRA, CDR2 YSYEKL. The CDR3 reads CAWRGELRTQYF. The CDR3 nucleotides read TGCGCTTGGCGAGGGGAGCTGCGGACGCAGTATTTT.

This clone was seen a handful of times. V and J are TRBV21-1 and TRBJ2-7; the table's D call of TRBD1 was not tested on the DNA. TRBV21-1 is a known pseudogene. The CDR3 spans 16 residues. The CDR3 here is CASSLKRDRDGGEQYF. Written as DNA, the CDR3 is TGTGCCAGCAGCTTAAAGAGGGACAGGGATGGAGGCGAGCAGTACTTC.

The V gene is TRBV7-2, the J gene TRBJ2-3, with D tentatively TRBD2 (5 bases). Trimming stripped 3 bases from V and 2 bases from J, with 12 bases between. Germline V gene lookup returns CDR1 SGHTA and CDR2 FQGNSA. The CDR3 consists of 15 residues. The CDR3 bases are TGTGCCAGCAGCTTTAAGGCTAGCCCCACAGATACGCAGTATTTT. Translation: CASSFKASPTDTQYF. The variable domain in full, with the rest retrieved from reference TRBV7-2 and TRBJ2-3, is GAGVSQSPSNKVTEKGKDVELRCDPISGHTALYWYRQSLGQGLEFLIYFQGNSAPDKSGLPSDRFSAERTGGSVSTLTIQRTQQEDSAVYLCASSFKASPTDTQYFGPGTRLTVL.

The chain combines TRBV28 with TRBJ1-1; D perhaps matches TRBD1 (6 bases). The V gene lost 8 bases and the J gene lost 5 bases, with 21 bases spanning the gap. Germline V gene data show CDR1 as MDHEN and CDR2 as SYDVKM. CDR3 length equals 15 residues. DNA for the CDR3: TGTGCCAGCGGCCGACAGGCCCTAAGGGGGACTGAAGCTTTCTTT. Protein: CASGRQALRGTEAFF.

This clone has a handful of counts. This chain connects TRBV28 to TRBJ1-2, with TRBD1 matching over 8 bases. CDR3 size: 15 residues. With 4 bases clipped from V and 3 bases from J, the junction kept 7 bases outside the gene matches. The germline CDR1 and CDR2 sequences are MDHEN and SYDVKM. Written as DNA, the CDR3 is TGTGCCAGCAGTTCCTTCGGACAGGGAGACTATGGCTACACCTTC. Amino acids: CASSSFGQGDYGYTF.

This clone has only a few counts. The J gene is TRBJ2-5, the V gene TRBV19, with D possibly TRBD1 on 6 matching bases. This CDR3 has 13 residues. Trimming removed 4 bases at V and 2 bases at J, with 8 bases between. The V gene's germline CDR1 is LNHDA and CDR2 SQIVND (reference sequence). The CDR3 loop is CASSTQGQETQYF. In DNA, the CDR3 is TGTGCCAGTAGTACCCAGGGGCAAGAGACCCAGTACTTC.